This entry lists 22 T cell receptor beta chains sequenced from one sample in a study of human T cells and chemical hapten exposure. MiXCR was run by TCRdb on the RACE reads, yielding one entry per CDR3 protein. Here the sample spans 99,000 or so distinct CDR3 sequences, more than 10% being singletons. This sample's time point: pre-sensitization, week 0. The sample's treatment: therapeutic diphenylcyclopropenone sensitization with weekly scalp DPC. The sequences come from whole blood, collected in connection with sensitization to the hapten diphenylcyclopropenone (DPC). Receptors originate from a woman aged 55 to 70 with alopecia areata. Some clones in this sample may be carry-over from other donors' samples.

This clonotype was observed many times. This chain connects TRBV7-3 to TRBJ1-4; possible D gene TRBD1, 6 bases. The CDR3 runs 13 residues. V gave up 5 bases and J gave up 4 bases, with 8 bases separating them. Germline V lookup: CDR1 SGHTA, CDR2 FQGTGA. CDR3 protein: CASSQGNNEKLFF. The DNA for the CDR3 is TGTGCCAGCAGCCAGGGGAATAATGAAAAACTGTTTTTT.

This clonotype was detected many times. J is TRBJ1-2 and V is TRBV5-1; D gene unclear. The ends were cut back, 2 bases at V and 4 bases at J, with 15 bases in the middle. The CDR3 loop spans 15 amino acids. In germline, CDR1 is SGHRS, CDR2 YFSETQ. In nucleotides, the CDR3 is TGCGCCAGCAGCTTAACGGGCAGCCGCATCTATGGCTACACCTTC. This codes for CASSLTGSRIYGYTF.

The sample holds many counts of this clonotype. V and J are TRBV12-3 or TRBV12-4 and TRBJ1-3, with D unclear. V lost 4 bases, J lost 0 bases, and 13 bases lay in between. CDR3 size: 16 residues. CDR3: CASSSHFVNSGNTIYF. The DNA for the CDR3 is TGTGCCAGCAGTTCCCACTTCGTCAACTCTGGAAACACCATATATTTT.

This sequence joins TRBV12-3 or TRBV12-4 and TRBJ1-3; D is uncertain. V shed 8 bases and J shed 4 bases, with 9 bases lying between them. This CDR3 contains 12 residues. CDR3 sequence: CASRKAGNTIYF. CDR3 nucleotides: TGTGCCAGCCGAAAGGCAGGAAACACCATATATTTT.

This clonotype was counted many times. The genes are TRBV28 and TRBJ2-7; no definite D call. The germline CDR1 and CDR2 sequences are MDHEN and SYDVKM. This CDR3 spans 11 amino acids. Trimming removed 5 bases at V and 4 bases at J, with 6 bases between. As DNA, the CDR3 is TGTGCCAGCAGTGCTTTTTACGAGCAGTACTTC. Translating gives CASSAFYEQYF.

The chain employs TRBV2 and TRBJ1-2; D remains unclear. Germline V gene lookup returns CDR1 SNHLY and CDR2 FYNNEI. Trimming stripped 2 bases from V and 4 bases from J, with 14 bases between. The CDR3 has 15 amino acids. The CDR3 DNA reads TGTGCCAGCAGTGAACGTGGTCCCGGGCTCTATGGCTACACCTTC. Its translation is CASSERGPGLYGYTF.

At least ten counts were recorded for this clonotype. V is TRBV12-3 or TRBV12-4 and J is TRBJ2-2; possibly TRBD1 for D (6 bases). The CDR3 runs to 15 residues. The V and J ends lost 2 bases and 0 bases respectively, with 7 bases between them. CDR3 residues: CASSLQGTNTGELFF. CDR3 coding DNA: TGTGCCAGCAGTTTACAGGGGACGAACACCGGGGAGCTGTTTTTT.

This clonotype was counted at least ten times. The V gene is TRBV18, the J gene TRBJ1-1; D is ambiguous. V lost 3 bases to trimming and J lost 0 bases, with 11 bases between them. CDR3 length equals 15 residues. CDR1 and CDR2 (germline): KGHSH, LQKENI. The CDR3 sequence is CASSPNDWVNTEAFF. DNA of the CDR3: TGTGCCAGCTCACCGAACGATTGGGTGAACACTGAAGCTTTCTTT.

This clonotype was counted at least ten times. CDR3 sequence: CASSFHQGIDTDTQYF. The DNA of the CDR3 is TGTGCCAGCAGCTTTCATCAGGGGATCGACACAGATACGCAGTATTTT. The chain recombines TRBV11-2 with TRBJ2-3; a weak D match, TRBD1 (6 bases). Trimming removed 3 bases from V and 2 bases from J, with 15 bases in between. The germline V gene encodes CDR1 SGHAT and CDR2 FQNNGV. The CDR3 covers 16 residues.

The chain employs TRBV7-2 and TRBJ2-5; D unresolved. The CDR3 runs 14 residues. Germline V gene sequence: CDR1 SGHTA, CDR2 FQGNSA. V was pared by 4 bases and J by 6 bases, with 15 bases between. The CDR3 coding sequence is TGTGCCAGCAGCTCGGGTAAATTCGTGAAGACCCAGTACTTC. Translation gives CASSSGKFVKTQYF.

This clonotype was seen only a few times. The chain uses TRBV7-6 and TRBJ2-2; 8 bases align to TRBD2. The V and J ends lost 8 bases and 6 bases, in that order; junction bases with no gene match: 14. This CDR3 has 16 amino acids. Germline values: CDR1 SGHVS, CDR2 FNYEAQ. CDR3 residues: CASSPGGRSLSGELFF. CDR3 DNA sequence: TGTGCCAGCTCGCCGGGAGGGAGGAGCCTCTCCGGGGAGCTGTTTTTT.

This clonotype occurred many times. The chain couples TRBV18 to TRBJ1-5; no firm D call. Deletions cut 2 bases from V and 0 bases from J, with 11 bases between. CDR3 length: 16 residues. Germline CDR1 and CDR2: KGHSH and LQKENI. In DNA, the CDR3 is TGTGCCAGCTCACCAAAGGAGGGATATAGCAATCAGCCCCAGCATTTT. Translated: CASSPKEGYSNQPQHF.

This clonotype occurred a few times. The rearrangement links TRBV30 to TRBJ1-1; D unclear. Trimming shortened V by 1 base and J by 2 bases, and 8 bases separated the two germline ends. CDR1 is GTSNPN and CDR2 is SVGIG in the germline V gene (reference sequence). The CDR3 length is 13 residues. CDR3 nucleotide sequence: TGTGCCTGGAGTGGGGTGGGAAACACTGAAGCTTTCTTT. It is translated as CAWSGVGNTEAFF.

This clonotype has at least ten counts. This CDR3 is CASSWGGRAGNTIYF. The CDR3 nucleotides read TGTGCCAGCAGTTGGGGGGGGCGGGCTGGAAACACCATATATTTT. The chain couples TRBV28 to TRBJ1-3; maybe TRBD1 (6 bases). Germline V gene data show CDR1 as MDHEN and CDR2 as SYDVKM. V lost 4 bases, J lost 2 bases, and 12 bases lay in between. The CDR3 contains 15 residues.

This clonotype was observed at least ten times. The V and J genes are TRBV12-5 and TRBJ1-2; possibly TRBD1 for D (6 bases). Germline V gene data show CDR1 as LGHNT and CDR2 as FRNRAP. V dropped 0 bases and J dropped 6 bases, with 11 bases sitting between them. This CDR3 has 14 residues. CDR3 sequence: CASGLVGTLDGYTF. The CDR3 DNA reads TGTGCTAGTGGTTTGGTCGGGACACTGGATGGCTACACCTTC.

This clonotype was counted many times. V gene TRBV9 combines with J gene TRBJ2-1, with TRBD1 identical over 8 bases. CDR1 SGDLS and CDR2 YYNGEE come from the germline V gene. There are 14 residues in the CDR3. The V segment lost 2 bases and the J segment 13 bases; nucleotides outside the gene matches: 11. This chain's CDR3 is CASSVRFDRGLQFF. CDR3 nucleotide sequence: TGTGCCAGCAGCGTTAGATTTGACAGGGGACTTCAGTTCTTC.

As to this clonotype: A much larger clone differs by one base, so this may be a read error. This chain uses TRBV20-1 with TRBJ2-2; D unclear. The CDR3 is made up of 11 amino acids. V was clipped by 2 bases and J by 10 bases, with 8 bases between them. Germline-derived CDR1 and CDR2 are DFQATT and SNEGSKA (reference sequence). CDR3: CSARMVLELFF. Written as DNA, the CDR3 is TGCAGTGCTAGAATGGTCCTGGAGCTGTTTTTT.

This clonotype was seen ten or more times. V is TRBV6-1 and J is TRBJ1-2; no definite D call. This CDR3 is built from 14 residues. V lost 5 bases and J lost 7, with 17 bases in between. In germline, CDR1 is MNHNS, CDR2 SASEGT. The CDR3: CASSQTGGDLGYTF. In nucleotides, the CDR3 is TGTGCCAGCAGTCAGACTGGCGGGGATCTTGGCTACACCTTC.

This clonotype was found a few times. The chain is built from TRBV6-6 and TRBJ1-2; D may be TRBD1 (5 bases). In germline, CDR1 is MNHNY, CDR2 SVGAGI (reference sequence). V lost 0 bases and J 0 bases, leaving 11 bases between the germline ends. The length of the CDR3 is 16 residues. CDR3 nucleotides: TGTGCCAGCAGTTACTCGCAGGGCTCGGCTAACTATGGCTACACCTTC. This sequence encodes CASSYSQGSANYGYTF.

This clonotype appeared many times. The chain couples TRBV7-2 to TRBJ1-3; tentative D call: TRBD1 (6 bases). The germline gives CDR1 SGHTA, CDR2 FQGNSA. The CDR3 is 17 residues long. With 2 bases removed from V and 0 bases from J, the gap between germline ends came to 14 bases. CDR3 protein: CASSLWLAGDSGNTIYF. In nucleotides, the CDR3 is TGTGCCAGCAGCTTATGGCTTGCAGGGGACTCTGGAAACACCATATATTTT.

This clonotype was detected only a few times. The chain combines TRBV29-1 with TRBJ2-1; TRBD2 matches at 11 bases. This CDR3 region has 13 residues. Looked up from germline, CDR1 is SQVTM and CDR2 is ANQGSEA. V shed 6 bases, J shed 6 bases, and the junction held 4 bases outside the gene matches. The CDR3 region has the DNA TGCAGCGTCCTAGCGGGGGGCGTCAATGAGCAGTTCTTC. Translated, it gives CSVLAGGVNEQFF.

There are a few counts of this clonotype. The chain uses TRBV6-5 and TRBJ1-2, with 8 nucleotides matching TRBD1. This CDR3 has 16 amino acids. J was trimmed by 0 bases and V by 6 bases; bases with no gene match: 9. CDR1 and CDR2 (germline): MNHEY, SVGAGI. CDR3 DNA sequence: TGTGCCAGCAGACCCGACGGACAGGGTTCTAACTATGGCTACACCTTC. It yields the protein CASRPDGQGSNYGYTF.